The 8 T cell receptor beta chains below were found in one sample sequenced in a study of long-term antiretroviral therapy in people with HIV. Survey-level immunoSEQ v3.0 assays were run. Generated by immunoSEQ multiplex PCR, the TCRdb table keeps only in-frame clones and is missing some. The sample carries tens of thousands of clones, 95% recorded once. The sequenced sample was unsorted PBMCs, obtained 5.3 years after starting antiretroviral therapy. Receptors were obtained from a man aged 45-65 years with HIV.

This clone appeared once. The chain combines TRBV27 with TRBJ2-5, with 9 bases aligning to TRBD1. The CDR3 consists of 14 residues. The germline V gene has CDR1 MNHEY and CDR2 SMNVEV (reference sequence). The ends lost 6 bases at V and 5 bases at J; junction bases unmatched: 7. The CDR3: CASRFTGGEETQYF. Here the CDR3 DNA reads TGTGCCAGCAGATTTACAGGGGGCGAGGAGACCCAGTACTTC.

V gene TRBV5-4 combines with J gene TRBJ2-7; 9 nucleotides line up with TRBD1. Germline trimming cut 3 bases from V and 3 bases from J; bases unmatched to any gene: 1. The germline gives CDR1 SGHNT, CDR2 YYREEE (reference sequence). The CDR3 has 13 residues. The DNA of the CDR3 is TGTGCCAGCAGCTGGGGACAGGGCTACGAGCAGTACTTC. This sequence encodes CASSWGQGYEQYF.

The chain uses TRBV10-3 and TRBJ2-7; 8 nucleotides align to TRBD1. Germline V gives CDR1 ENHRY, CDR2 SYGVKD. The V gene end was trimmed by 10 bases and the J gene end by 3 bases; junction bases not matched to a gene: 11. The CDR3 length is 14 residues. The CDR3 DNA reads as TGTGCCACCCTAGACAGGGGAGGAAGCTACGAGCAGTACTTC. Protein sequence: CATLDRGGSYEQYF.

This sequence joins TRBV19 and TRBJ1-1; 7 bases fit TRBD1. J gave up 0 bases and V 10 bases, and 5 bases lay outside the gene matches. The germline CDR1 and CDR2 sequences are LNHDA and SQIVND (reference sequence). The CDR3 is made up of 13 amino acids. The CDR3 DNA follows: TGTGCCATTAGGGGACAGATGAACACTGAAGCTTTCTTT. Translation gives CAIRGQMNTEAFF.

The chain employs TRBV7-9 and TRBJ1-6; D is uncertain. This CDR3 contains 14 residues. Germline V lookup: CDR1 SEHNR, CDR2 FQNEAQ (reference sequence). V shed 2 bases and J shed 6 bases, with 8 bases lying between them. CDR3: CASSLPLVNSPLHF. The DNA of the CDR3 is TGTGCCAGCAGCTTACCCCTTGTTAATTCACCCCTCCACTTT.

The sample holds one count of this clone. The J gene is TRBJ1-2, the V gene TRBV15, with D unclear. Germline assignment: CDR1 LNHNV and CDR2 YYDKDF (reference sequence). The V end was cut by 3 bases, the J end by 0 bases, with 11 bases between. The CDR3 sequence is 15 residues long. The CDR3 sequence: CATSSPQSSNYGYTF. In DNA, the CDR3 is TGTGCCACCAGCAGTCCTCAGAGTTCTAACTATGGCTACACCTTC.

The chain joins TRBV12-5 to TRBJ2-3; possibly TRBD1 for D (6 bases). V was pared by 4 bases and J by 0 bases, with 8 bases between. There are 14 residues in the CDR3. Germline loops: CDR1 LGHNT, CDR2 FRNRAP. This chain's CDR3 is CASGYGQSTDTQYF. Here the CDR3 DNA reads TGTGCTAGTGGTTACGGACAGAGCACAGATACGCAGTATTTT.

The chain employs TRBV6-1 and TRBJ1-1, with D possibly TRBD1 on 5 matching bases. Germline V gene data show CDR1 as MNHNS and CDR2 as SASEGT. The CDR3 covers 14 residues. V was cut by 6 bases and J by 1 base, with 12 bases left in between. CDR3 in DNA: TGTGCCAGCAGCCCTCAGGGTGCGAACACTGAAGCTTTCTTT. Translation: CASSPQGANTEAFF.